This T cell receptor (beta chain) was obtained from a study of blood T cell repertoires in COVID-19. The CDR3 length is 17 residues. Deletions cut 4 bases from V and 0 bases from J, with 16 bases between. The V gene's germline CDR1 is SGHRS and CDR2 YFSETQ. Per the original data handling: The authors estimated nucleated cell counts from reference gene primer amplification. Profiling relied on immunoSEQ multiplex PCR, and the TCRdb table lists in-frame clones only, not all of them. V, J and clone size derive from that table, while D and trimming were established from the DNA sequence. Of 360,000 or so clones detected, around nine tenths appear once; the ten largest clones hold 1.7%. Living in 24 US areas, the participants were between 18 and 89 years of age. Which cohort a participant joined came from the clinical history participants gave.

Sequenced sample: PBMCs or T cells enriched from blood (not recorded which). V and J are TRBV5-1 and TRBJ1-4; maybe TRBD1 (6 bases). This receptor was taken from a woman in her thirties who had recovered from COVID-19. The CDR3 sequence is CASSPKGDTTTNEKLFF. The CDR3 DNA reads TGCGCCAGCAGCCCGAAGGGGGACACCACAACTAATGAAAAACTGTTTTTT.